A selection of T cell receptor beta chains follows, all from one sample in a study of glioma-infiltrating T cells. TCRdb ran MiXCR on the multiplex PCR reads and lists one entry per CDR3 protein. The data hold about 180,000 distinct CDR3 sequences, with over 40% observed a single time. Input material: glioma tissue, nonneoplastic brain tissue, or PBMCs (not recorded which). The receptors were gathered from a human donor with low-grade glioma or glioblastoma, undergoing nonglioma brain surgery, or in good health (not recorded which). CDR3s leave out the opening cysteine and the closing phenylalanine or tryptophan. Each record gives: V gene, J gene, CDR3 length, CDR3 protein.

v_gene: TRBV2; j_gene: TRBJ2-5; len: 10; CDR3aa: ASNGDQETQY
v_gene: TRBV18; j_gene: TRBJ2-7; len: 12; CDR3aa: ASSPRDKEDVQY
v_gene: TRBV29-1; j_gene: TRBJ2-1; len: 12; CDR3aa: SVGPGGSYNEQF
v_gene: TRBV20-1; j_gene: TRBJ2-7; len: 8; CDR3aa: SARGDEQY
v_gene: TRBV5-1; j_gene: TRBJ2-7; len: 14; CDR3aa: ASSLRETSGSYEQY
v_gene: TRBV20-1; j_gene: TRBJ2-7; len: 13; CDR3aa: SASPTRGRLDEQY
v_gene: TRBV5-1; j_gene: TRBJ2-4; len: 12; CDR3aa: ASSLDRNGDIQY
v_gene: TRBV2; j_gene: TRBJ2-3; len: 10; CDR3aa: ASRRGGDTQY
v_gene: TRBV6-2/TRBV6-3; j_gene: TRBJ2-5; len: 11; CDR3aa: ASSMDREETRY
v_gene: TRBV2; j_gene: TRBJ1-2; len: 10; CDR3aa: ARGTVSYGYT
v_gene: TRBV5-4; j_gene: TRBJ2-5; len: 12; CDR3aa: ATSDRDIKETQY
v_gene: TRBV3-1; j_gene: TRBJ2-7; len: 14; CDR3aa: ASSQVRNGRGDEQY
v_gene: TRBV10-3; j_gene: TRBJ2-1; len: 12; CDR3aa: ASSYAGGWNEQF
v_gene: TRBV6-1; j_gene: TRBJ2-3; len: 11; CDR3aa: ASSERHTDTQY
v_gene: TRBV7-3; j_gene: TRBJ2-1; len: 11; CDR3aa: ASSLTYRGEES
v_gene: TRBV6-1; j_gene: TRBJ2-7; len: 11; CDR3aa: ASSRDSTYEQY
v_gene: TRBV19; j_gene: TRBJ1-5; len: 13; CDR3aa: ASTEAGPRNQPQH
v_gene: TRBV24-1; j_gene: TRBJ2-1; len: 15; CDR3aa: ATSESDERDVRNEQF
v_gene: TRBV6-5; j_gene: TRBJ1-2; len: 13; CDR3aa: ASSRRDRADYVYT
v_gene: TRBV27; j_gene: TRBJ1-6; len: 14; CDR3aa: ASSFRLAGAYSPLH
v_gene: TRBV5-1; j_gene: TRBJ2-3; len: 13; CDR3aa: ASIPSTGGTYTQY
v_gene: TRBV2; j_gene: TRBJ2-1; len: 9; CDR3aa: ASSGREGMF
v_gene: TRBV29-1; j_gene: TRBJ2-3; len: 12; CDR3aa: SVDLAGNTDTQY
v_gene: TRBV6-7; j_gene: TRBJ2-5; len: 13; CDR3aa: ASITTGLEEETQY
v_gene: TRBV15; j_gene: TRBJ2-3; len: 10; CDR3aa: ATSTATGTKY
v_gene: TRBV28; j_gene: TRBJ2-1; len: 12; CDR3aa: ASSSRTENNEQF
v_gene: TRBV10-3; j_gene: TRBJ1-5; len: 14; CDR3aa: AISSRGTLGLEPQH
v_gene: TRBV29-1; j_gene: TRBJ1-1; len: 13; CDR3aa: SVAYSGRKGTEAF
v_gene: TRBV2; j_gene: TRBJ2-2; len: 10; CDR3aa: ASSSTAGELF
v_gene: TRBV4-1; j_gene: TRBJ2-2; len: 12; CDR3aa: ASSQESPTGELF
v_gene: TRBV3-1; j_gene: TRBJ1-5; len: 12; CDR3aa: ASSQQGGRQPEH
v_gene: TRBV6-1; j_gene: TRBJ1-4; len: 12; CDR3aa: AISDRGGDEKLF
v_gene: TRBV15; j_gene: TRBJ2-1; len: 14; CDR3aa: ATSPTTGGTYNEQF
v_gene: TRBV5-1; j_gene: TRBJ2-7; len: 11; CDR3aa: ASSLDWVYEQY
v_gene: TRBV18; j_gene: TRBJ2-3; len: 12; CDR3aa: ASSRGQYTDTQY
v_gene: TRBV5-1; j_gene: TRBJ2-3; len: 12; CDR3aa: ASSSGINTDTQY
v_gene: TRBV6-1; j_gene: TRBJ2-3; len: 7; CDR3aa: AIIDTQY
v_gene: TRBV20-1; j_gene: TRBJ2-3; len: 19; CDR3aa: SARDLGQGGFLAGVRDTQY
v_gene: TRBV28; j_gene: TRBJ1-2; len: 12; CDR3aa: ASSAPPTVYGYT
v_gene: TRBV28; j_gene: TRBJ2-2; len: 13; CDR3aa: ASRTSGPNTGELF